Here is one T cell receptor (beta chain) with its context. Its antigen is still unknown. This record comes from a study of T-cell memory formation after mild COVID-19. Overall study: The TCR clusters were mostly specific to one donor. Findings and caveats of the study: Contracting CD4+ clones sat mainly in CM and EM; CD8+ in EMRA. The study detected some responding clones in pre-infection memory, suggesting cross-reactive memory joined.

Constant-segment primers were used for 5'RACE, and the resulting TCR alpha and TCR beta cDNA libraries carried sample barcodes and UMIs. Via MiXCR, TCRdb re-called the 5' RACE reads, giving one row per CDR3 protein. The sample yields approximately 500,000 distinct CDR3 sequences, nearly 25% seen once. The V gene's germline CDR1 is SGHDT and CDR2 YYEEEE. The CDR3 runs to 14 residues. The V and J ends lost 4 bases and 5 bases respectively, with 12 bases between them. The chain is built from TRBV5-6 and TRBJ2-2; D unclear. This receptor was taken from an adult woman who had mild COVID-19 (a few samples of this study predate the infection). Cell type and time point are not known. What was sequenced was PBMCs or a T cell subset sorted from them (not recorded which). As DNA, the CDR3 is TGTGCCAGCAGCCCGAGTTGGGTTACCGGGGAGCTGTTTTTT. Amino acids: CASSPSWVTGELFF.